This T cell receptor (beta chain) was captured in a study of T cells in Graves' hyperthyroidism and ophthalmopathy. Researchers defined stable Graves' hyperthyroidism as no ophthalmopathy progression within 18 months. This CDR3 region has 14 residues. CDR1 and CDR2 (germline): DFQATT, SNEGSKA (reference sequence). Between the trimmed V and J ends, which lost 4 bases and 2 bases, there was a span of 12 bases. RNA transcripts were the template for amplifying TCR beta CDR3 regions. A first-round RT-PCR of the TCR CDR3 used the HTBI primer set. TCRdb ran MiXCR on the multiplex PCR reads and lists one entry per CDR3 protein. The sample holds around 500,000 distinct CDR3 sequences, about 15% seen once. This clonotype was counted at least ten times.

This receptor was obtained from a woman aged 40 to 50 with Graves' hyperthyroidism. The sample consisted of blood. This chain uses TRBV20-1 with TRBJ2-1; possibly TRBD1 for D (6 bases). For the CDR3, the DNA is TGCAGTGCTATTAAGGGGGAAACCTACAATGAGCAGTTCTTC. It encodes CSAIKGETYNEQFF.